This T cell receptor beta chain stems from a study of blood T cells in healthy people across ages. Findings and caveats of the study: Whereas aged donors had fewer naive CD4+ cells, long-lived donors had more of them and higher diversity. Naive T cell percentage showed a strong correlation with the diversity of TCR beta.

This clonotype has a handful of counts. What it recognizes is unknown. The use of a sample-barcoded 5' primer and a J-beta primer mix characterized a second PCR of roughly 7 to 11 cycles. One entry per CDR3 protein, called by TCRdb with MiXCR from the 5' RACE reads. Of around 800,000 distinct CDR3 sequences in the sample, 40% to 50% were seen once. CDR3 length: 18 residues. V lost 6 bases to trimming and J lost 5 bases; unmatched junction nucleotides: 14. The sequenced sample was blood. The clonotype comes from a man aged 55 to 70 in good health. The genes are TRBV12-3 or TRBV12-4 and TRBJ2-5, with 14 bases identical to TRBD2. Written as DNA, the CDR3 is TGTGCCAGCAGAGCGCGGACTAGCGGGGGGAATTACCTGGAGACCCAGTACTTC. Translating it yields CASRARTSGGNYLETQYF.